This TCR beta chain was sequenced in a study of blood T cell repertoires in COVID-19. Overall study context: COVID-19 samples, acute and convalescent, were from the United States, Italy and Spain. T cells, B-cell-depleted T cells, or PBMCs supplied cDNA or gDNA.

Germline V gene data show CDR1 as MRHNA and CDR2 as SNTAGT. This CDR3 is built from 15 residues. J gave up 1 base and V 6 bases, and 7 bases lay outside the gene matches. The assay was immunoSEQ multiplex PCR, and TCRdb's table has in-frame clones only and misses some. The sample contains 180,000 or so clones, around nine tenths of which appear only once. The source of this sequence is an older man with acute or convalescent COVID-19. Sequencing used peripheral blood. The chain has TRBV6-4 and TRBJ2-3; the match to TRBD2 covers 7 bases. The CDR3 loop is CASSVGAGGTDTQYF. CDR3 DNA sequence: TGTGCCAGCAGCGTAGGGGCGGGGGGCACAGATACGCAGTATTTT.